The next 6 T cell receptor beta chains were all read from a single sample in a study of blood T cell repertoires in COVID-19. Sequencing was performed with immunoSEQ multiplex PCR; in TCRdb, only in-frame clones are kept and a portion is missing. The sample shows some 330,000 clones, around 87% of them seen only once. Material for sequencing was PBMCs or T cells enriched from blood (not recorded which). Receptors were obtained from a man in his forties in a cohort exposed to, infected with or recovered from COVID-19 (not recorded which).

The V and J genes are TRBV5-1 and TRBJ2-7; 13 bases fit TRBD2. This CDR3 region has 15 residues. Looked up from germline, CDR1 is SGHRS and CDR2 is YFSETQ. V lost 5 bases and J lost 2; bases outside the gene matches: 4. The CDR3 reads CASRSGLAGAYEQYF. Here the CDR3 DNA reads TGCGCCAGCAGATCCGGACTAGCGGGAGCCTACGAGCAGTACTTC.

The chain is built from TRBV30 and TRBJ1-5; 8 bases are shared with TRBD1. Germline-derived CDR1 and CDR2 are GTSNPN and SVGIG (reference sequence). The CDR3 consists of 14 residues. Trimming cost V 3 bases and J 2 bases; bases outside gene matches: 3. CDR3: CAWRQGDGNQPQHF. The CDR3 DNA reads TGTGCCTGGAGACAGGGGGATGGCAATCAGCCCCAGCATTTT. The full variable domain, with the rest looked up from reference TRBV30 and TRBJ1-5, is SQTIHQWPATLVQPVGSPLSLECTVEGTSNPNLYWYRQAAGRGLQLLFYSVGIGQISSEVPQNLSASRPQDRQFILSSKKLLLSDSGFYLCAWRQGDGNQPQHFGDGTRLSIL.

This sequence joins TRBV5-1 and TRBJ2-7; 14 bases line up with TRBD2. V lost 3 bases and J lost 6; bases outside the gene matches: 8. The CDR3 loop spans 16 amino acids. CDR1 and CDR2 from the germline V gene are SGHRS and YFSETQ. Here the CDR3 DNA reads TGCGCCAGCAGCTCCCAGGGACTAGCGGGAGCATTCGAGCAGTACTTC. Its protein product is CASSSQGLAGAFEQYF.

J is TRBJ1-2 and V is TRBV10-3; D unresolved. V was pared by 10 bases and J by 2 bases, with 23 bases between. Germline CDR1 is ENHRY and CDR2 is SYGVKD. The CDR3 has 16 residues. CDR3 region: CASIPGSGANNYGYTF. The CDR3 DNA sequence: TGTGCCAGCATCCCGGGTTCGGGAGCGAACAACTATGGCTACACCTTC.

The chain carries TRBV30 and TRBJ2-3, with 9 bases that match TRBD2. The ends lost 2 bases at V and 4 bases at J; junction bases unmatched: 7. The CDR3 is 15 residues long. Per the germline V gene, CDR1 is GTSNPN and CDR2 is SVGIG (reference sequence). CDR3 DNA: TGTGCCTGGAGTCCCAGCGGGAGGAGTCCAGATACGCAGTATTTT. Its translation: CAWSPSGRSPDTQYF.

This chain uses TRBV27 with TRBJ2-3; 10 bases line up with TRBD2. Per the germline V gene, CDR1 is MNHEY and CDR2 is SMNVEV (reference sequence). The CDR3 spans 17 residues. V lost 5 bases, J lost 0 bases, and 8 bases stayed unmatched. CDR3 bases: TGTGCCAGCAGTCAGCCCGGACTAGCGGCTAGCACAGATACGCAGTATTTT. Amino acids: CASSQPGLAASTDTQYF.